A single sample gave rise to the 13 T cell receptor beta chains below, sequenced in a study of regulatory T cells in long-lasting Graves disease. Time point in this sample: newly diagnosed GD, antithyroid drugs for less than 3 months. PBMC RNA was the source of the TCR library. Arm-PCR of CDR3 regions and iRepertoire HTBI primers were the basis on which TCR beta libraries were built. TCRdb called the multiplex PCR reads again in MiXCR, with one record for every CDR3 protein. The sample contains approximately 390,000 distinct CDR3 sequences, 15% to 20% of which appear only once. These data were likewise used in another study, on T cells in Graves' hyperthyroidism and ophthalmopathy.

This material consisted of peripheral blood mononuclear cells (PBMCs), taken at new diagnosis, from a patient treated with antithyroid drugs. The receptors originated from a woman aged 18-29 years with Graves disease.

This clonotype was picked up many times. V and J are TRBV7-8 and TRBJ2-7, with 8 positions matching TRBD1. Germline lookup yields CDR1 SGHVS and CDR2 FQNEAQ. The CDR3 runs to 16 residues. Germline trimming cut 3 bases from V and 1 base from J; bases unmatched to any gene: 8. DNA for the CDR3: TGTGCCAGCAGCTTGCGTACAGGGGGGACTTCCTACGAGCAGTACTTC. It specifies CASSLRTGGTSYEQYF.

At least ten counts were recorded for this clonotype. The chain employs TRBV6-1 and TRBJ2-3; TRBD2 matches at 8 bases. Germline CDR1 is MNHNS and CDR2 is SASEGT. The CDR3 sequence is 14 residues long. Trimming cost V 6 bases and J 5 bases; bases outside gene matches: 7. The CDR3 protein is CASSPGLGRDTQYF. The CDR3 DNA reads TGTGCCAGCAGCCCGGGACTAGGGAGAGATACGCAGTATTTT.

This clonotype was found a few times. The chain carries TRBV12-3 or TRBV12-4 and TRBJ2-7; D may be TRBD2 (6 bases). The V end was cut by 7 bases, the J end by 4 bases, with 23 bases between. The CDR3 has 16 residues. The CDR3 loop reads CASTWGGEEFPYEQYF. Here the CDR3 DNA reads TGTGCCAGCACCTGGGGCGGGGAGGAGTTCCCTTACGAGCAGTACTTC.

J is TRBJ1-2 and V is TRBV3-1; D gene uncertain. V shed 1 base and J shed 2 bases, with 11 bases lying between them. Germline loops: CDR1 LGHDT, CDR2 YNNKEL (reference sequence). The CDR3 extends over 15 amino acids. The CDR3 protein is CASSQGSGRNYGYTF. CDR3 nucleotide sequence: TGTGCCAGCAGCCAAGGGTCGGGCAGGAACTATGGCTACACCTTC.

The CDR3 nucleotides are TGTGCCAGCAGCGGGGGCGCGGGAGGGAGGTTGGAATCACCCCTCCACTTT. Amino acids: CASSGGAGGRLESPLHF. The rearrangement joins TRBV7-8 to TRBJ1-6, with TRBD1 as a possible D gene (6 bases). CDR1 SGHVS and CDR2 FQNEAQ come from the germline V gene. V lost 5 bases and J lost 10, with 24 bases in between. The CDR3 runs 17 residues.

The chain links TRBV5-1 to TRBJ2-3, with D possibly TRBD2 on 6 matching bases. Trimming took off 4 bases at V and 4 bases at J, with 16 bases between the two ends. Per germline, CDR1 SGHRS and CDR2 YFSETQ. The CDR3 is made up of 15 amino acids. Written as DNA, the CDR3 is TGCGCCAGCAGCAGCCAAGGCGCGGGGTCAGATACGCAGTATTTT. Translated: CASSSQGAGSDTQYF.

There are a few counts of this clonotype. The V and J genes are TRBV7-2 and TRBJ1-3; no clear D gene. There are 15 residues in the CDR3. In germline, CDR1 is SGHTA, CDR2 FQGNSA. V shed 2 bases and J shed 4 bases, with 12 bases lying between them. The CDR3 loop reads CASSLLPLSGNTIYF. CDR3 coding DNA: TGTGCCAGCAGCTTACTTCCCTTGTCGGGAAACACCATATATTTT.

V is TRBV10-2 and J is TRBJ2-2; 7 nucleotides agree with TRBD2. The CDR3 covers 14 residues. The germline V gene has CDR1 WSHSY and CDR2 SAAADI. V was pared by 4 bases and J by 4 bases, with 3 bases of the junction left unmatched. CDR3 nucleotides: TGCGCCAGCAGTGTTCTAGCGGTCACCGGGGAGCTGTTTTTT. Amino acids: CASSVLAVTGELFF.

The chain carries TRBV10-1 and TRBJ1-6, with 8 bases aligning to TRBD1. After removal of 10 bases from V and 5 bases from J, the junction contained 22 bases not matched to a gene. The CDR3 covers 19 residues. Per the germline V gene, CDR1 is WNHNN and CDR2 is SYGVQD (reference sequence). The CDR3 coding sequence is TGCGCCATGCCAAGAACCAGGGGGCCACTCTCCCCACATAATTCACCCCTCCACTTT. Protein product: CAMPRTRGPLSPHNSPLHF.

In DNA, the CDR3 is TGTGCCACCTCCGGCACCGGGGAGCTGTTTTTT. This sequence encodes CATSGTGELFF. The V call is TRBV24-1, the J call TRBJ2-2; no definite D call. Germline values: CDR1 KGHDR, CDR2 SFDVKD. The CDR3 sequence is 11 residues long. The V gene lost 9 bases and the J gene lost 4 bases, with 5 bases spanning the gap.

DNA of the CDR3: TGTGCCAGCAGCCCCAATGGGGGGTTCACAGATACGCAGTATTTT. This sequence encodes CASSPNGGFTDTQYF. The chain links TRBV9 to TRBJ2-3; possible D gene TRBD2, 6 bases. Trimming shortened V by 4 bases and J by 2 bases, and 14 bases separated the two germline ends. Looked up from germline, CDR1 is SGDLS and CDR2 is YYNGEE. This CDR3 is built from 15 residues.

There are a few counts of this clonotype. CDR3 sequence reads: CASSPGGATYEQYF. CDR3 bases: TGTGCCAGCAGCCCGGGGGGGGCTACCTACGAGCAGTACTTC. This chain joins TRBV9 and TRBJ2-7; 8 bases are shared with TRBD2. The CDR3 is 14 amino acids. The germline CDR1 and CDR2 sequences are SGDLS and YYNGEE. V dropped 4 bases and J dropped 2; count of bases not matched to a gene: 5.

This clonotype showed up many times. The genes are TRBV2 and TRBJ1-6; tentatively, D is TRBD1 (5 bases). Trimming pared 2 bases from V and 7 bases from J, leaving 18 bases between. The length of the CDR3 is 17 residues. Germline CDR1 reads SNHLY; CDR2 reads FYNNEI. DNA of the CDR3: TGTGCCAGCAGTGAAAGGGGAGTTCTGGCTTCCAATTCACCCCTCCACTTT. Protein sequence: CASSERGVLASNSPLHF.